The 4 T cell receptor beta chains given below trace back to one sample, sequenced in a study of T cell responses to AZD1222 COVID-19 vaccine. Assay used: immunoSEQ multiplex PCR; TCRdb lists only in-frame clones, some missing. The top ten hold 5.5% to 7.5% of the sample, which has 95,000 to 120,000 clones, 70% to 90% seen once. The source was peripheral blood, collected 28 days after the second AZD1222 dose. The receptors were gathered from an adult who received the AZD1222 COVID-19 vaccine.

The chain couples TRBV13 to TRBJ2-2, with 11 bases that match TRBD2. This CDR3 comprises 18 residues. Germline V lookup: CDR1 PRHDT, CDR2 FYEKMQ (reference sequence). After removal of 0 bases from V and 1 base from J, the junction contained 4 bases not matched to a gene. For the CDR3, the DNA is TGTGCCAGCAGCTTAGGACTAGCGGGGGTTCTGAACACCGGGGAGCTGTTTTTT. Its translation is CASSLGLAGVLNTGELFF.

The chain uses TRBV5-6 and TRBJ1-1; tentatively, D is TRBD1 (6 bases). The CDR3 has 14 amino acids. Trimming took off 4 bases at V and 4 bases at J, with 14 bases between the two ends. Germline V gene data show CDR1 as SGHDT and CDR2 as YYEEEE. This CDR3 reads CASSPLVGGTEAFF. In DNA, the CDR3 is TGTGCCAGCAGCCCCCTAGTAGGGGGCACTGAAGCTTTCTTT.

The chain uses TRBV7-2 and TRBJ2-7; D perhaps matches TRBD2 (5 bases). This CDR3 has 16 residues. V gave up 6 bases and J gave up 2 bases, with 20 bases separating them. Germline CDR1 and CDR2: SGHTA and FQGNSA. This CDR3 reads CASRQITGSPPYEQYF. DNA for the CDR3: TGTGCCAGCAGACAGATAACGGGGAGTCCTCCCTACGAGCAGTACTTC.

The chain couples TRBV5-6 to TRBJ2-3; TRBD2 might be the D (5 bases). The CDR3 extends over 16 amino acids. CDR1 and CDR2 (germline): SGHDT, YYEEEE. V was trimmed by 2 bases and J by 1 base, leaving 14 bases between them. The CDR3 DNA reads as TGTGCCAGCAGCTTCGAGTCGGGGTACGGCACAGATACGCAGTATTTT. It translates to CASSFESGYGTDTQYF.